The rows below give T cell receptor beta chains drawn from one sample of a study of regulatory T cells in long-lasting Graves disease. TCRdb re-analysed the multiplex PCR reads in MiXCR, keeping a single row per CDR3 protein. The profile covers about 350,000 distinct CDR3 sequences, with 16% appearing a single time and around 27% taken by the ten largest. This sample also belongs to another study, concerning T cells in Graves' hyperthyroidism and ophthalmopathy.

The input for sequencing was peripheral blood mononuclear cells (PBMCs), taken at new diagnosis, from a patient treated with antithyroid drugs. All receptors derive from a man between 35 and 55 years old with Graves disease. Both conserved end residues are part of each CDR3. The D gene is left open where the match is weak. Not all rows give a size; the values are once, few, many and, for expanded clones, a class.

>TRBV5-1|15|many|TRBJ2-3|TRBD1
TGCGCCAGCAGCCGACAGGGCTCGAGCACAGATACGCAGTATTTT
CASSRQGSSTDTQYF
>TRBV5-1|16|many|TRBJ2-1|TRBD1
TGCGCCAGCAGCTTGACAGGGGTGAGCTCCTACAATGAGCAGTTCTTC
CASSLTGVSSYNEQFF
>TRBV6-2/TRBV6-3|12|few|TRBJ2-7|NA
TGTGCCAGTCGTCCACGGGCTGGAGAGCAGTACTTC
CASRPRAGEQYF
>TRBV7-3|14|many|TRBJ2-3|TRBD2
TGTGCCAGCAGCCTATGGGGGGAGGGGGATACGCAGTATTTT
CASSLWGEGDTQYF
>TRBV7-6|15|NA|TRBJ1-4|NA
TGTGTCAGCAGCTTGAGGGACGGTCGCGATGAAAAACTGTTTTTT
CVSSLRDGRDEKLFF
>TRBV5-1|12|few|TRBJ2-7|NA
TGCGCCAGCAGCCCTCCATCGGTCGAGCAGTACTTC
CASSPPSVEQYF
>TRBV28|14|many|TRBJ1-5|NA
TGTGCCAGCAGTTTACCGCTTAGCAATCAGCCCCAGCATTTT
CASSLPLSNQPQHF
>TRBV28|16|many|TRBJ2-1|NA
TGTGCCAGCAGTTTAGCCAGGAGAGGCTCCTACAATGAGCAGTTCTTC
CASSLARRGSYNEQFF
>TRBV20-1|13|few|TRBJ1-4|NA
TGCAGTGCTTTGGGACGGATTAATGAAAAACTGTTTTTT
CSALGRINEKLFF
>TRBV29-1|11|many|TRBJ2-7|NA
TGCAGCGTTGATCTGGGCTGGAAGCGTTACTTC
CSVDLGWKRYF
>TRBV12-3/TRBV12-4|14|many|TRBJ1-5|NA
TGTGCCAGCAGTTTAGGGACAGACAATCAGCCCCAGCATTTT
CASSLGTDNQPQHF
>TRBV7-2|16|many|TRBJ2-1|TRBD2
TGTGCCAGCAGCTTAGTCGGGGGGAGCTCCTACAATGAGCAGTTCTTC
CASSLVGGSSYNEQFF
>TRBV6-2/TRBV6-3|12|NA|TRBJ2-1|TRBD2
TGTGCCAGCAGCCTAGGGGAGGGGATGCAGTTCTTC
CASSLGEGMQFF
>TRBV6-5|14|few|TRBJ2-1|TRBD1
TGTGCCAGCAGTTATCGACAGGGTAGGGGGGAGCAGTTCTTC
CASSYRQGRGEQFF
>TRBV20-1|16|many|TRBJ2-1|TRBD2
TGCAGTGCTAGGGGGACTAGCGGGGGGGCCAGGCATGAGCAGTTCTTC
CSARGTSGGARHEQFF
>TRBV11-2|14|many|TRBJ1-2|NA
TGTGCCAGCAGACCTTTAAGGGTCAGGGCTGGCTACACCTTC
CASRPLRVRAGYTF
>TRBV5-1|15|many|TRBJ2-3|TRBD1
TGCGCCAGCAGCTCGGACAGGGTAGGGCCAGATACGCAGTATTTT
CASSSDRVGPDTQYF
>TRBV30|17|NA|TRBJ2-3|NA
TGTGCCTGGAGTCCTATAAGAGACCCCCGGCCCACAGATACGCAGTATTTT
CAWSPIRDPRPTDTQYF
>TRBV18|16|many|TRBJ1-2|NA
TGTGCCAGCTCACCACAGGACAGCCTTCGCCCCTATGGCTACACCTTC
CASSPQDSLRPYGYTF
>TRBV6-1|13|many|TRBJ1-2|NA
TGTGCCAGCAGTGAAGCAGAAATCTATGGCTACACCTTC
CASSEAEIYGYTF
>TRBV5-1|13|few|TRBJ1-4|NA
TGCGCCAGCAGCCCCCAAGGCCGTGAAAAACTGTTTTTT
CASSPQGREKLFF
>TRBV12-3/TRBV12-4|14|many|TRBJ1-5|NA
TGTGCCAGCAGTTGGAGGCCCTTCAATCAGCCCCAGCATTTT
CASSWRPFNQPQHF
>TRBV28|15|many|TRBJ1-5|TRBD1
TGTGCCAGCAGTTTGTATACAGGGGGGGTTCAGCCCCAGCATTTT
CASSLYTGGVQPQHF
>TRBV12-3/TRBV12-4|14|few|TRBJ2-7|NA
TGTGCCAGCAGTCCCCGGGGCCTTAGAAACGAGCAGTACTTC
CASSPRGLRNEQYF
>TRBV6-5|14|NA|TRBJ2-3|NA
TGTGCCAGCAGTTACCCCGGGGACACAGATACGCAGTATTTT
CASSYPGDTDTQYF
>TRBV20-1|15|NA|TRBJ2-5|NA
TGCAGTGCTAGAGAACCAACACGGGGTTCGGAGACCCAGTACTTC
CSAREPTRGSETQYF
>TRBV29-1|13|many|TRBJ1-4|TRBD1
TGCAGCGTTCGGACAGGGCAACGGGAAAAACTGTTTTTT
CSVRTGQREKLFF
>TRBV19|14|few|TRBJ1-2|NA
TGTGCCAGCAACCGCGGCAGGGAGGACTATGGCTACACCTTC
CASNRGREDYGYTF
>TRBV19|11|once|TRBJ1-1|NA
TGTGCCACCCAGGGGAACACTGAAGCTTTCTTT
CATQGNTEAFF
>TRBV19|14|few|TRBJ1-3|NA
TGTGCCAGTAGCGAACAAATCTCTGGAAACACCATATATTTT
CASSEQISGNTIYF
>TRBV20-1|14|few|TRBJ2-7|NA
TGCAGTGCCCAAGGACGGACGACAGCCTACGAGCAGTACTTC
CSAQGRTTAYEQYF
>TRBV19|13|NA|TRBJ1-5|NA
TGTGCCTGCTCTTACAGAGGACCCCAGCCCCAGCATTTT
CACSYRGPQPQHF